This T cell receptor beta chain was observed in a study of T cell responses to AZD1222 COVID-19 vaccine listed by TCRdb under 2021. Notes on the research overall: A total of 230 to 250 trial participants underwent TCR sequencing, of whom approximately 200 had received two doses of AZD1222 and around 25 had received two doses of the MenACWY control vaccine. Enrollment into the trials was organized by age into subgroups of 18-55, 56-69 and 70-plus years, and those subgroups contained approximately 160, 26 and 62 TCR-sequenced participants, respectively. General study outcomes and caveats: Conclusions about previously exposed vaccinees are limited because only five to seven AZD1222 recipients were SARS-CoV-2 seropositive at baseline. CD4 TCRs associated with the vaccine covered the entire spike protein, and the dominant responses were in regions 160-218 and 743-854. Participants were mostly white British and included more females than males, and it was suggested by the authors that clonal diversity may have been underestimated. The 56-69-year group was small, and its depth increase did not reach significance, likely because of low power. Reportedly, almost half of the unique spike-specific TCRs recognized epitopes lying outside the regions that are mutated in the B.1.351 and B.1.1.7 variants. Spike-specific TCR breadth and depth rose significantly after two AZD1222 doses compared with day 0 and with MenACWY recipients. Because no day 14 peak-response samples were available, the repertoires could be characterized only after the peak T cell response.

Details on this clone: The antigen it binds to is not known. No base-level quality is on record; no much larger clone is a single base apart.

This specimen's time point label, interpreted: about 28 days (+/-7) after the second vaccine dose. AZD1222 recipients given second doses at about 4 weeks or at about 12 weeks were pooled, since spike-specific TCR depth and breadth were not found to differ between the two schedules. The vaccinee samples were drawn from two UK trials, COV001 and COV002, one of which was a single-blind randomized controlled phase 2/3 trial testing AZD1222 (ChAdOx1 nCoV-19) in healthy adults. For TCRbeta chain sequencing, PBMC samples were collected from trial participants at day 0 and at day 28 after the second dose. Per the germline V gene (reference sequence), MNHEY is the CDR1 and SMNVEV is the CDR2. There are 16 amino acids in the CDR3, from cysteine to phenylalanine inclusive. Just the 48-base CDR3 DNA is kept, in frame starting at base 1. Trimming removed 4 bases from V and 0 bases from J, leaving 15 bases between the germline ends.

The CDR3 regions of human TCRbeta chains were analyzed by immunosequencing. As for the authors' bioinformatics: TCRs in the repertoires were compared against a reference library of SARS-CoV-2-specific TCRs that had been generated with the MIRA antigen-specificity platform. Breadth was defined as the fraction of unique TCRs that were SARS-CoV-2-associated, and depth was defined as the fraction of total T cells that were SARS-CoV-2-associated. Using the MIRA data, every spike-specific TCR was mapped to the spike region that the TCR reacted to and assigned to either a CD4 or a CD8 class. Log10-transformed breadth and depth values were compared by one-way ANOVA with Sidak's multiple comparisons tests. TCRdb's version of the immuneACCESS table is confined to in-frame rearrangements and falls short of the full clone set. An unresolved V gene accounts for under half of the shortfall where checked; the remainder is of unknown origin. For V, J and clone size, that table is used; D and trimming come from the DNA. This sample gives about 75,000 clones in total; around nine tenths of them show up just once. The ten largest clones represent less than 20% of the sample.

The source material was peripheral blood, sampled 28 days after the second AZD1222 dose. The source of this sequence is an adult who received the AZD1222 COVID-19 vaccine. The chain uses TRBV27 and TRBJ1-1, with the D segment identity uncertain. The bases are TGTGCCAGCAGTTCATCGGGAATGCAGTTGAACACTGAAGCTTTCTTT. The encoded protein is CASSSSGMQLNTEAFF.